Shown below are 17 T cell receptor beta chains from a single sample sequenced in a study of T cell responses to AZD1222 COVID-19 vaccine. The data were produced by immunoSEQ multiplex PCR, yet TCRdb's version contains in-frame clones alone and is incomplete. Here the sample spans over 150,000 clones, less than 90% being singletons. The sequences come from peripheral blood, collected on day 0 of AZD1222 vaccination. The receptor source for this set is an adult in good health.

This clone has only one observation. CDR3 sequence: CASSLGLGMGEQYF. The CDR3 DNA sequence: TGTGCCAGCAGCCTGGGACTGGGAATGGGCGAGCAGTACTTC. The rearrangement uses TRBV7-9 and TRBJ2-7, with a weak D call TRBD2 (6 bases). CDR3 size: 14 residues. Germline V gene lookup returns CDR1 SEHNR and CDR2 FQNEAQ (reference sequence). The germline V and J ends were trimmed by 5 bases and 6 bases, with 17 bases remaining between them.

The genes are TRBV5-5 and TRBJ1-1, with TRBD1 identical over 9 bases. From germline, CDR1 is SGHKS and CDR2 YYEKEE (reference sequence). The V gene end was trimmed by 4 bases and the J gene end by 6 bases; junction bases not matched to a gene: 7. The CDR3 consists of 14 residues. CDR3 in amino acids: CASSAPGQGAEAFF. The CDR3 DNA follows: TGTGCCAGCAGCGCGCCGGGACAGGGTGCTGAAGCTTTCTTT.

V is TRBV6-6 and J is TRBJ2-3; D is perhaps TRBD2 (5 bases). The CDR3 has 14 residues. The V gene lost 6 bases and the J gene lost 2 bases, with 12 bases spanning the gap. Germline V gene data show CDR1 as MNHNY and CDR2 as SVGAGI (reference sequence). The CDR3 DNA is TGTGCCAGCAGCCCAGGACTCTTCACAGATACGCAGTATTTT. It is translated as CASSPGLFTDTQYF.

The rearrangement links TRBV5-1 to TRBJ2-1; TRBD2 agrees at 7 bases. This CDR3 is built from 15 residues. Trimming cost V 2 bases and J 2 bases; bases outside gene matches: 4. Germline V gene lookup returns CDR1 SGHRS and CDR2 YFSETQ. The CDR3 coding sequence is TGCGCCAGCAGCTTAACGGGACTACCCTACAATGAGCAGTTCTTC. Protein sequence: CASSLTGLPYNEQFF.

The chain carries TRBV18 and TRBJ1-5; D call uncertain. Germline values: CDR1 KGHSH, CDR2 LQKENI. CDR3 length: 16 amino acids. Trimming removed 4 bases at V and 2 bases at J, with 15 bases between. CDR3 nucleotides: TGTGCCAGCTCACGACAAGGGCCCGCCGGCAATCAGCCCCAGCATTTT. This translates into CASSRQGPAGNQPQHF.

This clone is a singleton in its sample. This chain's CDR3 is CASSYDRPPPEQYF. The CDR3 region has the DNA TGTGCCAGCAGTTACGACAGGCCCCCACCCGAGCAGTACTTC. This chain joins TRBV6-2 or TRBV6-3 and TRBJ2-7; the D gene is possibly TRBD1 (6 bases). Trimming took off 2 bases at V and 6 bases at J, with 14 bases between the two ends. The CDR3 runs to 14 residues. Germline lookup yields CDR1 MNHEY and CDR2 SVGEGT.

This chain's CDR3 is CAINPGKSIAGANVLTF. In DNA, the CDR3 is TGTGCCATCAACCCAGGTAAATCTATTGCTGGGGCCAACGTCCTGACTTTC. The gene calls are TRBV10-3 and TRBJ2-6; the D is unclear. This CDR3 has 17 amino acids. Per germline, CDR1 ENHRY and CDR2 SYGVKD. With 7 bases removed from V and 2 bases from J, the gap between germline ends came to 18 bases.

The rearrangement joins TRBV6-1 to TRBJ2-7; unclear D gene. The V gene lost 2 bases and the J gene lost 5 bases, with 7 bases spanning the gap. Per germline, CDR1 MNHNS and CDR2 SASEGT. The CDR3 loop spans 12 amino acids. CDR3 in amino acids: CASSERLDEQYF. The DNA of the CDR3 is TGTGCCAGCAGTGAAAGGTTGGACGAGCAGTACTTC.

This clone came up a few times. This chain connects TRBV6-6 to TRBJ1-5; a possible D gene is TRBD1 (5 bases). The CDR3 has 16 amino acids. V was cut by 0 bases and J by 5 bases, with 14 bases left in between. Germline V gene lookup returns CDR1 MNHNY and CDR2 SVGAGI (reference sequence). This chain's CDR3 is CASSYSPRERYQPQHF. CDR3 in DNA: TGTGCCAGCAGTTACTCCCCCAGGGAGCGTTATCAGCCCCAGCATTTT.

The chain uses TRBV7-2 and TRBJ1-1; D is perhaps TRBD1 (6 bases). Germline V gene sequence: CDR1 SGHTA, CDR2 FQGNSA. The V and J ends lost 1 base and 11 bases respectively, with 8 bases between them. The CDR3 contains 11 residues. CDR3 residues: CASSLDRVAFF. The CDR3 coding sequence is TGTGCCAGCAGCTTAGACAGGGTGGCTTTCTTT.

This chain uses TRBV10-1 with TRBJ2-2; 9 bases agree with TRBD1. This CDR3 region has 15 residues. Germline V gives CDR1 WNHNN, CDR2 SYGVQD (reference sequence). Losses at the gene ends were 9 bases for V and 5 bases for J; bases not matched to a gene: 10. The DNA for the CDR3 is TGCGCCAGTTCCACCGGGACAGGGATAACCGGGGAGCTGTTTTTT. This codes for CASSTGTGITGELFF.

The rearrangement links TRBV6-2 or TRBV6-3 to TRBJ1-4; tentative D call: TRBD1 (6 bases). Trimming shortened V by 0 bases and J by 0 bases, and 14 bases separated the two germline ends. The CDR3 totals 18 residues. Germline CDR1 reads MNHEY; CDR2 reads SVGEGT. The CDR3 bases are TGTGCCAGCAGTTACTCCCGGGACACCTTTGCAACTAATGAAAAACTGTTTTTT. Translation: CASSYSRDTFATNEKLFF.

This chain links TRBV20-1 with TRBJ2-3; D gene ambiguous. Trimming stripped 6 bases from V and 2 bases from J, with 6 bases between. The germline V gene encodes CDR1 DFQATT and CDR2 SNEGSKA (reference sequence). The CDR3 runs to 11 residues. CDR3 loop: CSARYTDTQYF. CDR3 nucleotide sequence: TGCAGTGCGAGATACACAGATACGCAGTATTTT.

The chain has TRBV2 and TRBJ1-3; D not resolved. V was clipped by 4 bases and J by 3 bases, with 7 bases between them. This CDR3 region has 13 residues. Germline lookup yields CDR1 SNHLY and CDR2 FYNNEI. In nucleotides, the CDR3 is TGTGCCAGCAGTGGGGCCCTTGGAAACACCATATATTTT. Protein sequence: CASSGALGNTIYF.

A single count supports this clone. This rearrangement joins TRBV5-1 to TRBJ1-3; 9 bases align to TRBD1. J gave up 4 bases and V 2 bases, and 7 bases lay outside the gene matches. Per germline, CDR1 SGHRS and CDR2 YFSETQ. The CDR3 has 16 residues. The CDR3 region is CASSFLGQGDGNTIYF. The CDR3 bases are TGCGCCAGCAGCTTCCTGGGACAGGGCGACGGAAACACCATATATTTT.

The chain has TRBV7-6 and TRBJ1-2; 9 nucleotides line up with TRBD1. Germline V CDR1 and CDR2: SGHVS, FNYEAQ. Losses at the gene ends were 4 bases for V and 5 bases for J; bases not matched to a gene: 11. The CDR3 has 16 residues. The chain's CDR3 is CASSSGTGPPGYGYTF. DNA of the CDR3: TGTGCCAGCAGCTCCGGGACAGGGCCCCCTGGATATGGCTACACCTTC.

The chain joins TRBV5-1 to TRBJ2-3, with D maybe TRBD2 (6 bases). Germline assignment: CDR1 SGHRS and CDR2 YFSETQ. V was shortened by 4 bases and J by 0 bases, with 9 bases between the two germline ends. The CDR3 is 14 residues long. CDR3 in amino acids: CASSPGTSTDTQYF. CDR3 sequence (DNA): TGCGCCAGCAGCCCCGGGACTAGCACAGATACGCAGTATTTT.